This TCR beta chain comes out of a study of cytomegalovirus exposure and HLA in healthy donors. The study, taken as a whole, reports: In vitro assays verified that three CMV-associated chains recognized CMV antigens specifically.

Concerning this clone itself: Its target is not known.

The PCR made use of 60 Vbeta and 13 Jbeta primers. Per the study methods: In a later analysis, the count reached 80 million or so unique TCR beta chains, with 9 million to 11 million shared. Some clones are missing from TCRdb's copy, which holds only in-frame ones; the method was immunoSEQ multiplex PCR. V, J and clone size are taken as reported in that table, and D and trimming were inferred from the DNA itself. The table has about 200,000 clones, around 87% seen once. The CDR3 sequence is 15 residues long. CDR1 is MNHNS, CDR2 SASEGT, per germline. V shed 0 bases and J 3 bases; nucleotides not matched to a gene: 2.

Sequenced material: PBMCs. J is TRBJ1-2 and V is TRBV6-1; 9 bases match TRBD1. The TCR originated in a man aged 30 to 45 in good health and CMV-seronegative. The CDR3 DNA follows: TGTGCCAGCAGTGAAGCACGACAGGGGGACTATGGCTACACCTTC. This translates into CASSEARQGDYGYTF.